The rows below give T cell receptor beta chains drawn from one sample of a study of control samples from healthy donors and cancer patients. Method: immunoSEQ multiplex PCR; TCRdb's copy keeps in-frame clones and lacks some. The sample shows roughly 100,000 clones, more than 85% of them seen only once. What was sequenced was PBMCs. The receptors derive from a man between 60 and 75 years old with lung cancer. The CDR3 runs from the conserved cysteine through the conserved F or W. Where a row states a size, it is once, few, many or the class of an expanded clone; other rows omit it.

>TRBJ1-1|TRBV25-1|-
CASSASLLMNTEAFF
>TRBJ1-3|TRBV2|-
CASSELGFSGNTIYF
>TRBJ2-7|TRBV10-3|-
CAISEEGYEQYF
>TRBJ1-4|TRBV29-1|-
CSVESVEGEKLFF
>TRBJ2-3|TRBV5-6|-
CASRPEGLAGVLGTDTQYF
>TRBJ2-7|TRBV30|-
CAWSVGPTSTYEQYF
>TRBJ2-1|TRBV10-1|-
CASSPTGPNEQFF
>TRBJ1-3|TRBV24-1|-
CATRDDRDTIYF
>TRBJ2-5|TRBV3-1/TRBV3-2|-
CASSQERRGVQETQYF
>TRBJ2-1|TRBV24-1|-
CATSTSWGNNEQFF
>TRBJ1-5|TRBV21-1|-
CASSKKRQGRGQPQHF
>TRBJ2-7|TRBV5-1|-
CASSLGRSYEQYF
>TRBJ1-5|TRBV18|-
CASSPWPSRQGPSNQPQHF
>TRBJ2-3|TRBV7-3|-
CASSLNTGADTQYF
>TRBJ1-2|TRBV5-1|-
CASRRQGREDYGYTF
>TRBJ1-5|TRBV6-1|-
CASSEAPGGNQPQHF
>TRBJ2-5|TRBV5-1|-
CASSLTRGETQYF
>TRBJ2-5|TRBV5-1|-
CASSHYSGLEETQYF
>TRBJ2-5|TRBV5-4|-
CASSLEGGKQETQYF
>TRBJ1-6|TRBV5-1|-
CASKWDGNSPLHF
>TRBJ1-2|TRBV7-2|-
CASSPRAGEYGYTF
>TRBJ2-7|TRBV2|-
CASSEVGQGALEQYF
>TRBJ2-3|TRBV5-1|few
CASSLEYTQYF
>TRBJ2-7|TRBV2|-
CASSENTYEQYF
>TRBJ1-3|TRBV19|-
CASSTWQGIGNTIYF
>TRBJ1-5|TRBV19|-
CASTIGTSQHF
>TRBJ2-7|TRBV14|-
CASSYRTVSYEQYF
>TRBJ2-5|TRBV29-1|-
CSVEGQYETQYF
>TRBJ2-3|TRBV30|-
CAVKRGGTDTQYF
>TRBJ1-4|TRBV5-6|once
CASSRDLNEKLFF
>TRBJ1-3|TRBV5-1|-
CASSSQPGQTLSGNTIYF